This TCR beta chain was profiled in a study of cytomegalovirus exposure and HLA in healthy donors (dated 2017 in TCRdb). With respect to the entire study: An earlier analysis of approximately 640 of the donors reported 250 to 350 Gb of sequence data and 117 million unique TCR beta sequences from 150 million to 200 million T cells. An early release covering over 500 HLA-typed donors comprised about 320 gigabases of sequencing data and around 85 million unique TCR sequences. Among the roughly 410 genotyped donors, roughly 80% belonged to the genetic ancestry cluster associated with self-reported Caucasian donors. The study aimed to test whether signatures of past pathogen exposure could be identified by cataloging public T cell receptors. The study used immunosequencing to profile the T cell repertoires of 670 or so subjects and linked those repertoires to cytomegalovirus serostatus. A separate validation cohort of approximately 130 different subjects was used in addition to the roughly 670-subject first cohort. High-throughput TCR immunosequencing, statistical association of individual TCRs with disease status, and machine learning were combined to predict cytomegalovirus infection status. A later analysis re-examined previously published TCR beta repertoires from more than 650 donors and added high-resolution HLA genotyping to investigate patterns of TCR occurrence. Rather than drawing on any new phenotypic data, the later analysis identified candidate immune exposures from TCR beta sequences and the way those sequences occurred across donors. An earlier analysis of about 600 of the donors used high-throughput TCR beta sequencing to judge whether each TCR beta V gene segment behaved as functional or pseudogenic. Alongside the repertoire data, information on donor age, sex, ethnicity and CMV serostatus was compiled. Genome-wide SNP genotypes for about 65% of the roughly 670 donors were used in a later genetic analysis, which treated that subset as a discovery cohort. All discovery cohort repertoires had been generated using a single sequencing platform. HLA typing included class I and class II loci at four-digit resolution. Typing coverage differed by locus: A, B, C, DRB1 and DQB1 were typed in about 620-640 donors, DQA1 in 522, DPA1 in 600 to 610, and DPB1 in approximately 450. Roughly five DR-DQ haplotypes were handled as single units for association and clustering because linkage in the cohort was strong. Across around 400 genotyped donors of the cohort, an average of roughly 250,000 unique TCR beta nucleotide sequences per donor were sequenced, and roughly 20% of those sequences were non-productive. What the research found in general, with its limitations: A later analysis found that most CMV-associated TCR beta chains appeared HLA-restricted, with HLA associations seemingly driven largely by CMV exposure. Because the 87-base-pair reads could not distinguish some IMGT-functional V segments, including TRBV6-2 and TRBV6-3, those segments were excluded. It was suggested by the authors that the approach could potentially be generalized to other disease states and immunological phenotypes. A cluster of highly shared sequence variants was judged likely to be a technical artifact of the sequencing pipeline. For the cohort, immune exposure information was limited to CMV serostatus. The cohort was sequenced for TCR beta chains only, and without alpha or paired-chain data the features that could be detected were limited. In an earlier analysis of 587 of the donors, most TCR beta V segments appeared in productive rearrangements about 87% or about 30% of the time, broadly matching IMGT annotations. In a later analysis, TCR association rates were found to vary across HLA loci, with the most associated TCRs seen for DRB1 alleles and the fewest for HLA-C alleles. A later genetic analysis associated a missense DCLRE1C variant with V-gene and J-gene trimming of TCR beta chains, and an independent cohort replicated the association. The study gave a list of under 200 TCR beta chains associated with cytomegalovirus. The earlier analysis of approximately 590 of the donors excluded some 15 rarely observed V segments, including chromosome 9 orphons, because counts were too low. The classifier was reported to diagnose cytomegalovirus status with high specificity and sensitivity in both the original and validation cohorts. Most TCR sequences were observed very rarely across donors, whereas some public TCRs were present in many individuals. A later analysis associated about 17,000 TCR beta sequences with specific HLA alleles at a false discovery rate of 0.05. In a later analysis, HLA-associated TCR beta chains were found to be more clonally expanded and to have lower generation probabilities than equally common non-associated chains. Assigning TCR associations to individual alleles was difficult when HLA alleles, especially DR and DQ, strongly co-occurred. Because HLA typing was unavailable for some donors at each locus, only the typed subset was used in association tests. Correlated functional status among segregating V segments might reflect linkage disequilibrium, but an unknown experimental factor could not be ruled out. According to a later analysis, parvovirus B19, influenza, CMV and Epstein-Barr virus appeared linked to several top co-occurrence clusters. Presence/absence analyses assumed roughly uniform sequencing depth across donors, an assumption that may not hold. A few of the identified cytomegalovirus-associated TCR beta chains were confirmed in vitro to be specific for cytomegalovirus antigens. A later genetic analysis reported fewer N-insertions in productive TCRs among donors in an Asian-associated ancestry cluster than the roughly 670-donor mean. A further reported finding was that TCR beta sequences accurately predicted the HLA-A and HLA-B alleles for most subjects in the first cohort.

From the cysteine through the phenylalanine, the CDR3 covers 14 amino acids. Only the CDR3 DNA stays, 42 bases, in frame from base 1. V is clipped by 1 base and J by 2 bases, and the sequence between their germline boundaries is 9 bases long. For CDR1 and CDR2, the germline V gene lists SNHLY and FYNNEI. In total, 500 to 700 healthy bone marrow donors made up the cohort. All cohort members were sampled while nominally healthy, although unrecorded immune exposures were likely present. The donor was CMV seronegative and belonged to the group of 350 or so seronegative cohort members. Every donor gave a peripheral blood sample, and the peripheral blood mononuclear cells from that sample were used for TCR beta sequencing. The Qiagen DNeasy Blood Extraction Kit was used to extract genomic DNA from the blood cell samples. Worth noting for this clone: Its antigen target is currently unknown. No much larger clonotype is one base removed from it; base qualities were not supplied.

Libraries were prepared through the immunoSEQ multiplex PCR assay. For the multiplex PCR, a mixture combining 60 forward primers for TCR Vbeta segments and 13 reverse primers for TCR Jbeta segments was used. A multiplex PCR assay on genomic DNA amplified the CDR3 region of rearranged TCR beta genes. Amplified TCR beta libraries were sequenced as 87-base-pair reads on the Illumina HiSeq System. Regarding the original processing steps: In a later analysis, roughly 80 million unique TCR beta chains were counted across the 666 repertoires, and roughly 9.9 million of these chains were shared by at least two donors. A nearest-neighbor algorithm error-corrected the raw reads and collapsed the reads into unique sequences, merging closely related sequences to remove PCR and sequencing errors. Alignment of CDR3 sequences to IMGT reference sequences was used to assign V, D and J gene segments. For a sequence to be retained, at least a six-nucleotide match to both a V gene segment and a J gene segment was required. A rearrangement counted as productive if the CDR3 had no stop codons and remained in frame with V and J, and every other rearrangement counted as non-productive. Following IMGT convention, CDR3 was defined as the stretch from the second conserved V-encoded cysteine up to the conserved J-encoded phenylalanine. Sequences without an unambiguous match to a single V gene segment were excluded from the earlier analysis of almost 600 of the donors. In an earlier analysis of more than 500 of the donors, a V segment was called functional when productive rearrangements were above 56.7%, and segregating when the standard deviation between donors exceeded 5%. A statistical classification framework was built to diagnose cytomegalovirus status from the catalog of TCR beta chain sequences. V and J gene assignment, in a later analysis, came from comparing TCR nucleotide sequences with IMGT/GENE-DB human TR gene sequences. The TCRdist pipeline was used in a later analysis to assign CDR3 sequences and most-parsimonious VDJ recombination scenarios. In a later analysis, each TCR beta chain was defined by its CDR3 amino acid sequence together with its V-gene family, and reads lacking a unique V-gene family were excluded. As a way to deal with suspected cross-contamination and a sequencing artifact, a later analysis dropped roughly 600 nucleotide sequences that were highly shared and had low generation probability. A later analysis calculated a clonal expansion index for each public chain from normalized within-repertoire ranks of inferred template counts. In a later analysis, generation probabilities were computed with a VDJ recombination model fitted to out-of-frame rearrangements, and the resulting probabilities were checked against IGoR. Hypergeometric tests were used in a later analysis to score TCR-TCR, TCR-HLA and TCR-CMV co-occurrence, with a repertoire-size bias correction applied to the TCR pairs. A later analysis estimated false discovery rates by permuting HLA or CMV assignments 20 times. A later analysis grouped co-occurring TCRs with DBSCAN, adding TCRdist sequence similarity when clustering within HLA-allele-positive subsets. For co-occurrence clustering, repertoires with fewer than 30,000 or more than 120,000 public chains were excluded, along with five or six repertoires with anomalous nucleotide sharing. In its TCRdb copy, this immuneACCESS table keeps in-frame sequences only and misses some clones. Where compared with another copy, unresolved V genes explain less than half of these, and the others have no known cause. The DNA was the basis for D and trimming; V, J and clone size are from that table. For this sample the table gives about 150,000 clones, of which over 65% were detected only once. The ten largest clones add up to roughly 4% of the sample.

Material for sequencing was PBMCs. The receptor was derived from a woman in her thirties or forties in good health and CMV-seronegative. The chain links TRBV2 with TRBJ2-7, with a weak D call of TRBD2 (5 bases match). The DNA is as follows: TGTGCCAGCAGTGAAGGGAGGCAGACCTACGAGCAGTACTTC. Protein translation: CASSEGRQTYEQYF.